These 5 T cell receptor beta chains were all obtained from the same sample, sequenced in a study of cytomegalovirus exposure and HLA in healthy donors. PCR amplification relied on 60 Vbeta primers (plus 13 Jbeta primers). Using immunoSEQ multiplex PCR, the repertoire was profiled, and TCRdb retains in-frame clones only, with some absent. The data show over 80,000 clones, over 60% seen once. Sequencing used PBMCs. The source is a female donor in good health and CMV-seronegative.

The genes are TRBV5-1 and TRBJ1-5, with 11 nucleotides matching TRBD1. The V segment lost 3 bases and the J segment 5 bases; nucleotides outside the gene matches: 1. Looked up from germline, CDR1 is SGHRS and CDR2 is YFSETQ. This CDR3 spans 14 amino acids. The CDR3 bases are TGCGCCAGCAGCTGGGGACAGGGGGATCAGCCCCAGCATTTT. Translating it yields CASSWGQGDQPQHF.

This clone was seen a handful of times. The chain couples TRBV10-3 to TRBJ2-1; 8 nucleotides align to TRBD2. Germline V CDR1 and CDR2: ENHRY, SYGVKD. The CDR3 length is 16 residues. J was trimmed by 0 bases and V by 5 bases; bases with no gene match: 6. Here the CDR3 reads CAISNKAGDSYNEQFF. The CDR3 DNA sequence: TGTGCCATCAGTAATAAAGCGGGGGACTCCTACAATGAGCAGTTCTTC.

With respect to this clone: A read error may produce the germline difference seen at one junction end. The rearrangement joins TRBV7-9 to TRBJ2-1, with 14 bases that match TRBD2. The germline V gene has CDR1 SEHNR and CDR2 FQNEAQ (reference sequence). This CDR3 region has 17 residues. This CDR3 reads CSSSFLGGLAGGDEQFF. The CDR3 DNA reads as TGTTCCAGCAGCTTCCTCGGTGGACTAGCGGGAGGCGATGAGCAGTTCTTC.

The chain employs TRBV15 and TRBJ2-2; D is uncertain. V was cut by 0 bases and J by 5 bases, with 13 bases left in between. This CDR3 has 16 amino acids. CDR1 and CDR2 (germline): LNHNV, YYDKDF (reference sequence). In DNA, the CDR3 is TGTGCCACCAGCAGAGATGGAGACCCTCGAACCGGGGAGCTGTTTTTT. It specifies CATSRDGDPRTGELFF.

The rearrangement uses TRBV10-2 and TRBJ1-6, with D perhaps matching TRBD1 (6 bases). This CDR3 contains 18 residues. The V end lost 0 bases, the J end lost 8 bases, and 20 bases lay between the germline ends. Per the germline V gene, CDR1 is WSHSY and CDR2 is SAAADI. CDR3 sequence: CASSESGIHRVGDSPLHF. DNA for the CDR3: TGCGCCAGCAGTGAGTCTGGAATCCACAGGGTGGGGGATTCACCCCTCCACTTT.